The source of this T cell receptor (beta chain) is a study of shared clonotypes between healthy human individuals. Study at large: CD4 naive and CD4 memory each took three plates per donor, while CD8 naive took two and CD8 memory one. Findings and limits, study-wide: Shared clonotypes across all four donors exceeded non-shared ones in generation probability.

Each subset's genomic DNA was shared equally among a number of immunoSEQ plates. Some clones are missing from TCRdb's copy, which holds only in-frame ones; the method was immunoSEQ multiplex PCR. The sample yields about 2.1 million clones, about 94% seen once. Germline V CDR1 and CDR2: MGHRA, YSYEKL. V was trimmed by 0 bases and J by 3 bases, leaving 12 bases between them. This CDR3 comprises 16 residues. CD45RO-negative, CCR7-selected cells formed the naive CD8 fraction, which excluded terminally differentiated effector memory CD45RA+ cells. The sample holds a few counts of this clone. Antigen specificity is unknown.

The sample taken for sequencing was naive CD8+ T cells from PBMCs. The rearrangement links TRBV4-1 to TRBJ2-1; perhaps D is TRBD1 or TRBD2 (5 bases each). The source of this sequence is a man younger than 35 in good health. Some clones in this sample may be carry-over from other donors' samples. CDR3 protein: CASSQDPGTIYNEQFF. DNA for the CDR3: TGCGCCAGCAGCCAAGATCCGGGGACGATCTACAATGAGCAGTTCTTC.